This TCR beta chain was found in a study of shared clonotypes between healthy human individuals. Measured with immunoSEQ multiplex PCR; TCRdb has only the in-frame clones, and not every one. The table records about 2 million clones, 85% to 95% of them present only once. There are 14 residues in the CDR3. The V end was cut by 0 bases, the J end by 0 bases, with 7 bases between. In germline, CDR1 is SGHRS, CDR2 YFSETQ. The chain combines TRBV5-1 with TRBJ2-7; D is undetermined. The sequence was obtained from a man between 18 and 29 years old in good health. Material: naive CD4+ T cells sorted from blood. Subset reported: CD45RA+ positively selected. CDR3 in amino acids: CASSLAPVSYEQYF. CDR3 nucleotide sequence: TGCGCCAGCAGCTTGGCCCCAGTCTCCTACGAGCAGTACTTC.